This T cell receptor (beta chain) comes out of a study of blood T cell repertoires in COVID-19. Between the trimmed V and J ends, which lost 2 bases and 0 bases, there was a span of 11 bases. CDR1 MNHEY and CDR2 SVGAGI come from the germline V gene. CDR3 length: 15 amino acids. TCRdb's copy holds only in-frame clones and misses some; the assay was immunoSEQ multiplex PCR. The table lists approximately 340,000 clones, over 80% of them singletons. The receptor's source is a young man with COVID-19, enrolled during active disease. This chain uses TRBV6-5 with TRBJ2-7, with D tentatively TRBD2 (6 bases). Sequencing was carried out using peripheral blood. DNA of the CDR3: TGTGCCAGCAGTTACAGGCGGGACCCCTCCTACGAGCAGTACTTC. This codes for CASSYRRDPSYEQYF.